One sample yielded the 21 T cell receptor beta chains listed below, sequenced in a study of blood T cell repertoires in COVID-19. Sequencing was performed with immunoSEQ multiplex PCR; in TCRdb, only in-frame clones are kept and a portion is missing. The sample lists tens of thousands of clones; 85% to 90% were seen once. The sample comprised peripheral blood. All receptors derive from a human donor in a cohort sampled during active COVID-19.

The chain has TRBV7-2 and TRBJ2-3, with 7 bases aligning to TRBD2. From germline, CDR1 is SGHTA and CDR2 FQGNSA. V dropped 6 bases and J dropped 6; count of bases not matched to a gene: 9. The CDR3 length is 14 residues. This chain's CDR3 is CASSKPGRADTQYF. The CDR3 nucleotides are TGTGCCAGCAGTAAACCGGGGAGGGCGGATACGCAGTATTTT.

This clone was seen more than once but under ten times. This chain joins TRBV11-3 and TRBJ2-5; weak D call: TRBD1 (6 bases). Trimming cost V 2 bases and J 2 bases, with 9 bases left between them. CDR3 length: 14 amino acids. Germline values: CDR1 SGHNT, CDR2 YENEEA. As DNA, the CDR3 is TGTGCCAGCAGCTTATCTGGACAGCAAGAGACCCAGTACTTC. It encodes CASSLSGQQETQYF.

The V call is TRBV7-8, the J call TRBJ1-5; TRBD1 aligns across 7 bases. Germline V gives CDR1 SGHVS, CDR2 FQNEAQ. This CDR3 is built from 15 residues. V trimming: 5 bases; J trimming: 2 bases; junction bases outside the gene matches: 6. The CDR3 DNA reads as TGTGCCAGCAGCCCTGAGGGGGCACGCAATCAGCCCCAGCATTTT. Translation gives CASSPEGARNQPQHF.

The chain employs TRBV29-1 and TRBJ2-3; D perhaps matches TRBD1 (5 bases). Trimming pared 3 bases from V and 1 base from J, leaving 11 bases between. The germline CDR1 and CDR2 sequences are SQVTM and ANQGSEA. The CDR3 totals 14 residues. The CDR3 spells CSVERIGGTDTQYF. The CDR3 region has the DNA TGCAGCGTTGAGAGGATAGGGGGCACAGATACGCAGTATTTT.

The rearrangement joins TRBV7-9 to TRBJ2-2; D might be TRBD2 (7 bases). CDR3 length: 17 residues. V lost 7 bases to trimming and J lost 7 bases, with 25 bases between them. The germline V gene has CDR1 SEHNR and CDR2 FQNEAQ (reference sequence). Here the CDR3 reads CASKEKGGGPLIGELFF. The CDR3 DNA follows: TGTGCCAGCAAAGAAAAAGGGGGAGGGCCATTGATCGGGGAGCTGTTTTTT.

This chain connects TRBV5-1 to TRBJ2-1; D uncertain. Germline V gene lookup returns CDR1 SGHRS and CDR2 YFSETQ. Trimming pared 5 bases from V and 0 bases from J, leaving 12 bases between. The CDR3 is 15 amino acids. CDR3 loop: CASRTFPNSYNEQFF. The CDR3 DNA follows: TGCGCCAGCAGGACTTTCCCGAACTCCTACAATGAGCAGTTCTTC.

This clone was seen just once. The CDR3 coding sequence is TGTGCCAGCACCGACAGGGAGAACTATGGCTACACCTTC. The encoded protein is CASTDRENYGYTF. The chain employs TRBV9 and TRBJ1-2, with TRBD1 matching over 7 bases. CDR1 and CDR2 from the germline V gene are SGDLS and YYNGEE. Losses at the gene ends were 6 bases for V and 2 bases for J; bases not matched to a gene: 4. The CDR3 sequence is 13 residues long.

J is TRBJ1-4 and V is TRBV5-1, with TRBD1 as a possible D gene (5 bases). Germline CDR1 SGHRS, CDR2 YFSETQ. V was shortened by 4 bases and J by 5 bases, with 15 bases between the two germline ends. The CDR3 is 15 residues long. The chain's CDR3 is CASSVTGTRNEKLFF. The CDR3 DNA sequence: TGCGCCAGCAGCGTGACCGGGACTCGCAATGAAAAACTGTTTTTT.

V and J are TRBV28 and TRBJ1-1; 9 positions agree with TRBD1. CDR3 length equals 16 residues. CDR1 and CDR2 (germline): MDHEN, SYDVKM. V shed 3 bases, J shed 3 bases, and the junction held 8 bases outside the gene matches. The CDR3 DNA reads TGTGCCAGCAGTTTCCCGGGACAGGGTAGGGACACTGAAGCTTTCTTT. This sequence encodes CASSFPGQGRDTEAFF.

The V gene is TRBV5-6, the J gene TRBJ1-6; TRBD1 matches 10 bases. This CDR3 is 13 amino acids long. J gave up 7 bases and V 10 bases, and 5 bases lay outside the gene matches. The germline V gene has CDR1 SGHDT and CDR2 YYEEEE. Here the CDR3 DNA reads TGTGCCTCCACGGACAGGGGGAATTCACCCCTCCACTTT. Its protein product is CASTDRGNSPLHF. The full variable domain, completed using reference TRBV5-6 and TRBJ1-6, is DAGVTQSPTHLIKTRGQQVTLRCSPKSGHDTVSWYQQALGQGPQFIFQYYEEEERQRGNFPDRFSGHQFPNYSSELNVNALLLGDSALYLCASTDRGNSPLHFGNGTRLTVT.

The chain employs TRBV5-1 and TRBJ1-4; perhaps TRBD1 as D (5 bases). The CDR3 loop spans 15 amino acids. Per the germline V gene, CDR1 is SGHRS and CDR2 is YFSETQ. The V end lost 3 bases, the J end lost 7 bases, and 16 bases lay between the germline ends. Here the CDR3 reads CASSSDAGLSEKLFF. The CDR3 DNA is TGCGCCAGCAGCTCGGATGCAGGGTTGAGTGAAAAACTGTTTTTT.

V is TRBV24-1 and J is TRBJ2-7, with 10 bases aligning to TRBD1. The CDR3 is made up of 15 amino acids. V shed 2 bases, J shed 4 bases, and the junction held 4 bases outside the gene matches. Germline V lookup: CDR1 KGHDR, CDR2 SFDVKD. The CDR3 sequence: CATSDSGTGVYEQYF. The CDR3 DNA is TGTGCCACCAGTGATTCCGGGACAGGGGTGTACGAGCAGTACTTC.

The V call is TRBV3-1 (or the pseudogene TRBV3-2), the J call TRBJ2-6, with TRBD2 matching 9 bases. CDR1 and CDR2 from the germline V gene are LGHDT and YNNKEL (reference sequence). The V segment lost 4 bases and the J segment 8 bases; nucleotides outside the gene matches: 12. This CDR3 spans 17 amino acids. CDR3 in amino acids: CASSPPTFAGGTNVLTF. CDR3 in DNA: TGTGCCAGCAGCCCCCCCACTTTTGCGGGAGGGACCAACGTCCTGACTTTC.

This chain connects TRBV21-1 to TRBJ1-5. TRBV21-1 is termed a pseudogene. The CDR3 length is 14 residues. CDR3 region: CASSNCTGNQPQHF. CDR3 nucleotides: TGTGCCAGCAGCAACTGTACGGGGAATCAGCCCCAGCATTTT.

The chain has TRBV24-1 and TRBJ2-1, with 15 bases lining up with TRBD2. V lost 5 bases and J lost 7; bases outside the gene matches: 5. This CDR3 comprises 16 residues. CDR1 KGHDR and CDR2 SFDVKD come from the germline V gene. In DNA, the CDR3 is TGTGCCACCAGTGCCGGACTAGCGGGGGGGTATAATGAGCAGTTCTTC. This codes for CATSAGLAGGYNEQFF.

The DNA for the CDR3 is TGTGCCACCAGTGGGGACAGAGATACGCAGTATTTT. Translating gives CATSGDRDTQYF. The chain employs TRBV24-1 and TRBJ2-3, with 7 bases fitting TRBD1. Germline V gene lookup returns CDR1 KGHDR and CDR2 SFDVKD. The CDR3 loop spans 12 amino acids. The V and J ends lost 5 bases and 5 bases, in that order; junction bases with no gene match: 0.

J is TRBJ2-1 and V is TRBV6-1; D is unclear. This CDR3 comprises 14 residues. Looked up from germline, CDR1 is MNHNS and CDR2 is SASEGT. V lost 2 bases to trimming and J lost 13 bases, with 18 bases between them. The CDR3 reads CASSEYGVELKQFF. In DNA form, the CDR3 reads TGTGCCAGCAGTGAATATGGAGTAGAGCTTAAACAGTTCTTC.

This chain uses TRBV5-1 with TRBJ2-3; TRBD2 matches 7 bases. Germline V gives CDR1 SGHRS, CDR2 YFSETQ. The trim removed 6 bases at V and 0 bases at J, leaving 7 bases unmatched. The CDR3 is 15 residues long. The CDR3 loop is CASKPSGLSTDTQYF. The CDR3 DNA follows: TGCGCCAGCAAACCTAGCGGACTTAGCACAGATACGCAGTATTTT.

This clone has only a few counts. The chain employs TRBV29-1 and TRBJ1-1; perhaps TRBD1 as D (5 bases). This CDR3 comprises 14 residues. The germline V and J ends were trimmed by 4 bases and 6 bases, with 18 bases remaining between them. Germline lookup yields CDR1 SQVTM and CDR2 ANQGSEA. The CDR3 reads CSVGLGGNGAEAFF. CDR3 nucleotide sequence: TGCAGCGTTGGATTGGGGGGGAATGGGGCTGAAGCTTTCTTT.

The gene calls are TRBV28 and TRBJ1-6; perhaps TRBD1 as D (6 bases). The CDR3 extends over 17 amino acids. Germline loops: CDR1 MDHEN, CDR2 SYDVKM. Trimming took 6 bases from V and 2 from J, leaving 17 bases between them. The CDR3 bases are TGTGCCAGCAGCCCCCTAGGGGGAAAAGCCTATAATTCACCCCTCCACTTT. This encodes CASSPLGGKAYNSPLHF.

The chain has TRBV7-8 and TRBJ1-5; maybe TRBD1 (5 bases). The CDR3 is made up of 17 amino acids. Between the trimmed V and J ends, which lost 0 bases and 0 bases, there was a span of 12 bases. Per germline, CDR1 SGHVS and CDR2 FQNEAQ. CDR3 protein: CASSLATGGDSNQPQHF. The CDR3 nucleotides read TGTGCCAGCAGCTTAGCAACAGGCGGGGATAGCAATCAGCCCCAGCATTTT.